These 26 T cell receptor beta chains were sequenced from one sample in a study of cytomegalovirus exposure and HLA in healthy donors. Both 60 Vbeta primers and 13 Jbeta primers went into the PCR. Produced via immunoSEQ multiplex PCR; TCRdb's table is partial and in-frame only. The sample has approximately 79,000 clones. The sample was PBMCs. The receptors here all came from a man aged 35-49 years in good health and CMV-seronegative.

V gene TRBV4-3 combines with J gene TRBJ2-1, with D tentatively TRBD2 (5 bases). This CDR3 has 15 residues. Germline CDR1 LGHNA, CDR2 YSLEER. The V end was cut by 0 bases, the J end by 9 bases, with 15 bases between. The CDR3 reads CASSQEGRLMGEQFF. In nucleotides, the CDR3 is TGCGCCAGCAGCCAAGAAGGTAGACTAATGGGTGAGCAGTTCTTC.

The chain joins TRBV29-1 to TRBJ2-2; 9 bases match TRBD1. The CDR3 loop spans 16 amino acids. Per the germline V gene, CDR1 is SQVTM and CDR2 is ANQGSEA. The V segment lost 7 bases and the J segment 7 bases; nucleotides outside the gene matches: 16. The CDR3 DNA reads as TGCAGCGCCCAAAACGCGGGACAGGGTGAGGTCGGGGAGCTGTTTTTT. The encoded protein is CSAQNAGQGEVGELFF.

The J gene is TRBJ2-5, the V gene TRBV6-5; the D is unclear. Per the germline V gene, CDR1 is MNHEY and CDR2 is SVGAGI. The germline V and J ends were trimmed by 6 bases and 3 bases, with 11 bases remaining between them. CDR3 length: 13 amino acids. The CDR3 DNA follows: TGTGCCAGCAGGTCTCTAGGAAAAGAGACCCAGTACTTC. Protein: CASRSLGKETQYF.

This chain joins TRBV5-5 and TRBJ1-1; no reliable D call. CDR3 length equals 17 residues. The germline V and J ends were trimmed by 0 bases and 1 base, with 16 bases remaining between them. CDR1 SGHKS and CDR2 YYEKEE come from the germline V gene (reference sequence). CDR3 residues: CASSLAVPGGTNTEAFF. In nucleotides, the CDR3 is TGTGCCAGCAGCTTGGCCGTACCGGGAGGCACGAACACTGAAGCTTTCTTT.

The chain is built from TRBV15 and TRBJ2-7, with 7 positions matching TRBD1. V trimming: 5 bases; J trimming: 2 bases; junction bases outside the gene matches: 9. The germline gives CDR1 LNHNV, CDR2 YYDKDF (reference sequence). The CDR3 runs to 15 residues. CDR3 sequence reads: CATSYRQGKTYEQYF. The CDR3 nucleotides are TGTGCCACCAGCTACCGACAGGGTAAAACCTACGAGCAGTACTTC.

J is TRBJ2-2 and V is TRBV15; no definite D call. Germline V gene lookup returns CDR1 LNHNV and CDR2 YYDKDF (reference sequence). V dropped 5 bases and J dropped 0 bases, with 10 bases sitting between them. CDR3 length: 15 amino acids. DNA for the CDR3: TGTGCCACCAGCCCCAGACTTACGAACACCGGGGAGCTGTTTTTT. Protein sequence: CATSPRLTNTGELFF. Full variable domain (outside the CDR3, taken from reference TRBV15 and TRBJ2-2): DAMVIQNPRYQVTQFGKPVTLSCSQTLNHNVMYWYQQKSSQAPKLLFHYYDKDFNNEADTPDNFQSRRPNTSFCFLDIRSPGLGDTAMYLCATSPRLTNTGELFFGEGSRLTVL.

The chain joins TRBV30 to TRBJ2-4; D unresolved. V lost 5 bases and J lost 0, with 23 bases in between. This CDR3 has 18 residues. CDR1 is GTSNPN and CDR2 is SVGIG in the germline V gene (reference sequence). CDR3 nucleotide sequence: TGTGCCTGGGGCCCCCCGCCGTGGCGGTCCCTAGCCAAAAACATTCAGTACTTC. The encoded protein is CAWGPPPWRSLAKNIQYF.

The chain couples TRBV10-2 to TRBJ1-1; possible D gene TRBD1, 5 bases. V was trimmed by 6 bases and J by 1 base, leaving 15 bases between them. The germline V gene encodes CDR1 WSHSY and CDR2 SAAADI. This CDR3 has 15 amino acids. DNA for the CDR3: TGCGCCAGCAGAGCGAATACAGGTTCGAACACTGAAGCTTTCTTT. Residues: CASRANTGSNTEAFF.

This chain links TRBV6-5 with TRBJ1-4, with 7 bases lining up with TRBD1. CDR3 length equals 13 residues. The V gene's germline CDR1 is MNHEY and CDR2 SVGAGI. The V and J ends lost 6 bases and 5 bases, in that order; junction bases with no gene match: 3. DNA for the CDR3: TGTGCCAGCAGAAGGGACAGCAATGAAAAACTGTTTTTT. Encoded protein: CASRRDSNEKLFF.

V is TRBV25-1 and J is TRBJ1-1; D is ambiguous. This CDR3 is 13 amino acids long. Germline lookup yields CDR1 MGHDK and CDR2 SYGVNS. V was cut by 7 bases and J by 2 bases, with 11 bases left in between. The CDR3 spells CASKNDFNTEAFF. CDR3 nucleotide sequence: TGTGCCAGCAAGAATGACTTTAACACTGAAGCTTTCTTT.

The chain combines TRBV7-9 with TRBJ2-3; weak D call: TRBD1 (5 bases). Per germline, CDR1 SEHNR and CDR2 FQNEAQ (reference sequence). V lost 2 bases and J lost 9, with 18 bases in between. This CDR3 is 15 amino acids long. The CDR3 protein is CASSLSGGGKGTQYF. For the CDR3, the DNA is TGTGCCAGCAGCTTATCGGGTGGCGGCAAGGGGACGCAGTATTTT. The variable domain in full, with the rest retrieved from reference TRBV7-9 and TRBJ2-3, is DTGVSQNPRHKITKRGQNVTFRCDPISEHNRLYWYRQTLGQGPEFLTYFQNEAQLEKSRLLSDRFSAERPKGSFSTLEIQRTEQGDSAMYLCASSLSGGGKGTQYFGPGTRLTVL.

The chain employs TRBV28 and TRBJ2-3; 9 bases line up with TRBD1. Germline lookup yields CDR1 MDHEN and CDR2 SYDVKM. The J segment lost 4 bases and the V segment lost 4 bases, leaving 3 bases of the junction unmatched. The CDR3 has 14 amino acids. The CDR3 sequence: CASSSGQGSDTQYF. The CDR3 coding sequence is TGTGCCAGCAGTTCGGGACAGGGTTCAGATACGCAGTATTTT.

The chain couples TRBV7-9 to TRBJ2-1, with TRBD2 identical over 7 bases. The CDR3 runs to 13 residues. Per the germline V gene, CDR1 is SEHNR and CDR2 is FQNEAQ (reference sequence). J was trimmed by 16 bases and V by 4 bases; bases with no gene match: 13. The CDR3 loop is CASSSTTGTISFF. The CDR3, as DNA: TGTGCCAGCAGCTCGACGACCGGGACTATCAGTTTCTTC.

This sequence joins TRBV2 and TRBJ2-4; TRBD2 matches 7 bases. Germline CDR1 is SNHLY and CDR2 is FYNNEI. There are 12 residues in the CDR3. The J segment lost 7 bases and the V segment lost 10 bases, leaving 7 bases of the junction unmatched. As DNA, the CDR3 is TGTGCCACCAGAGCGGGGTCGAACATTCAGTACTTC. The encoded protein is CATRAGSNIQYF.

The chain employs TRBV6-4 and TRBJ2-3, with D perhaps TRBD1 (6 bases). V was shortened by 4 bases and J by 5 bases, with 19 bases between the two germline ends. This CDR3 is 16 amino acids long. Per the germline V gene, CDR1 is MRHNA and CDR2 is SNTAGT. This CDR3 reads CASSVPDSPGVDTQYF. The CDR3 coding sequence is TGTGCCAGCAGTGTGCCGGACAGTCCTGGGGTAGATACGCAGTATTTT.

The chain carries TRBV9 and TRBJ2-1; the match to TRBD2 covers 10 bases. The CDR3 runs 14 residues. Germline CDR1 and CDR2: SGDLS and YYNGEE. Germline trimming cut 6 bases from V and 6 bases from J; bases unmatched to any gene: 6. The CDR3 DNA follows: TGTGCCAGCACCAGCGGGAGGGTCTCCAATGAGCAGTTCTTC. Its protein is CASTSGRVSNEQFF.

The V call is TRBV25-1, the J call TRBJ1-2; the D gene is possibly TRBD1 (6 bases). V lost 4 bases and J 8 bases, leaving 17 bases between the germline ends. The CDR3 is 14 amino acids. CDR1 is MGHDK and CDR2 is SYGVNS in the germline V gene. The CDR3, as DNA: TGTGCCAGCAGTGGGTGGGGGGGGCGAGGGGGCTACACCTTC. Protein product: CASSGWGGRGGYTF.

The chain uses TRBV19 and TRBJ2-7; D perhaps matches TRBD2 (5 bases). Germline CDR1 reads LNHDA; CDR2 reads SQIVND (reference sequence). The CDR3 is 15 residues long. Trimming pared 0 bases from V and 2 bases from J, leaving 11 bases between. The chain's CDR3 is CASSIDSAMTYEQYF. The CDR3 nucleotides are TGTGCCAGTAGTATAGATAGCGCAATGACCTACGAGCAGTACTTC. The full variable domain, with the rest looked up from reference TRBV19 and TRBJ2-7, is DGGITQSPKYLFRKEGQNVTLSCEQNLNHDAMYWYRQDPGQGLRLIYYSQIVNDFQKGDIAEGYSVSREKKESFPLTVTSAQKNPTAFYLCASSIDSAMTYEQYFGPGTRLTVT.

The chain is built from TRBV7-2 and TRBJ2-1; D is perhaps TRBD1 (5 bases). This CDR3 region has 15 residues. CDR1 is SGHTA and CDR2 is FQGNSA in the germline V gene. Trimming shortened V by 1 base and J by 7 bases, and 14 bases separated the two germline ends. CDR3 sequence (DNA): TGTGCCAGCAGCTTAGAATTAGGGGTTACGAATGAGCAGTTCTTC. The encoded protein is CASSLELGVTNEQFF.

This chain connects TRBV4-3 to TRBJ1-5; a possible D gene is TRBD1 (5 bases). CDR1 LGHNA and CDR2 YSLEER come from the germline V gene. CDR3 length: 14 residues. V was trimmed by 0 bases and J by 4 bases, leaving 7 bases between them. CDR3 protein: CASSQERGNQPQHF. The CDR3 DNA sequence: TGCGCCAGCAGCCAAGAACGGGGGAATCAGCCCCAGCATTTT.

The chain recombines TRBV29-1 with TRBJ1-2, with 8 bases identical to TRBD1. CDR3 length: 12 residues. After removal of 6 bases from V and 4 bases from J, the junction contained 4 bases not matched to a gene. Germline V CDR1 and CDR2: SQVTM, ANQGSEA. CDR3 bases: TGCAGCGTCGCCGGGACAGGCTATGGCTACACCTTC. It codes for CSVAGTGYGYTF.

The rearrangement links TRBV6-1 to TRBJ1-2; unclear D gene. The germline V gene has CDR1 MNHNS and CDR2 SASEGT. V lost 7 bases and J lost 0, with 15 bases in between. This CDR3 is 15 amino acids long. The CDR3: CASILRGGTNYGYTF. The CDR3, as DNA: TGTGCCAGCATCCTACGGGGAGGTACTAACTATGGCTACACCTTC.

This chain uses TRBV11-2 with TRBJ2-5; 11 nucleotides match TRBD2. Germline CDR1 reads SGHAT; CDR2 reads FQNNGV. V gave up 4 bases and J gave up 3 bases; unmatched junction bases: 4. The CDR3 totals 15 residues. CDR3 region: CASSSSGGPKETQYF. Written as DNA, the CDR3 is TGTGCCAGCAGCTCTAGCGGGGGGCCAAAAGAGACCCAGTACTTC.

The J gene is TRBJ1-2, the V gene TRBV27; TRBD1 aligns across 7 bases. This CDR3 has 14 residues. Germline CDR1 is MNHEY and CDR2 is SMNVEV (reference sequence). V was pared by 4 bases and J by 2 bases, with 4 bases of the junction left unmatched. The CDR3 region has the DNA TGTGCCAGCAGTTCAGAGACAGGGAACTATGGCTACACCTTC. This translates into CASSSETGNYGYTF.

The CDR3: CASSVGLAGGTDTQYF. The CDR3 DNA reads TGTGCCAGCAGCGTAGGCCTAGCGGGAGGAACAGATACGCAGTATTTT. The chain links TRBV9 to TRBJ2-3; 11 bases match TRBD2. V lost 0 bases, J lost 3 bases, and 3 bases stayed unmatched. The germline CDR1 and CDR2 sequences are SGDLS and YYNGEE. CDR3 length: 16 residues.

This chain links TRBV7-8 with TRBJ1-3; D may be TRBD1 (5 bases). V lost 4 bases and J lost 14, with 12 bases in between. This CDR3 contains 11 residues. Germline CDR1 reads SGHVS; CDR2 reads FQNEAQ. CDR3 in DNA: TGTGCCAGCAGCTCCGGACATTTAGTATATTTT. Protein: CASSSGHLVYF.